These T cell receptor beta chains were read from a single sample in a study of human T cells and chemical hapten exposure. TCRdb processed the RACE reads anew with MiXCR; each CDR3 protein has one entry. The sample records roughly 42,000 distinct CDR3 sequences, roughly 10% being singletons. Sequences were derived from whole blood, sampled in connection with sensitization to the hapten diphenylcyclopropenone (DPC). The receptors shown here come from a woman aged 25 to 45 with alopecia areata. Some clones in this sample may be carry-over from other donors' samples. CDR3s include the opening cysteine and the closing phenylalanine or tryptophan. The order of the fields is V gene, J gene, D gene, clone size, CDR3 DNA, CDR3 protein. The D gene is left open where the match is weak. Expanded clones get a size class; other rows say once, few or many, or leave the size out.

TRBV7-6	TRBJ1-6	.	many	TGTGCCAGCAGCTTTGGTCGCTATAATTCACCCCTCCACTTT	CASSFGRYNSPLHF
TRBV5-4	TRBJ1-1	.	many	TGTGCCAGCAGCTTGGGGGGTAGGATTGAAGCTTTCTTT	CASSLGGRIEAFF
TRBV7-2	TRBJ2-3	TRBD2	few	TGTGCCAGCAGCTTGAGCCCTAGCGGGGGGTCAGATACGCAGTATTTT	CASSLSPSGGSDTQYF
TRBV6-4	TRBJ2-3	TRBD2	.	TGTGCCAGCAGTGAGACTAGCGGGGGGGCCGATACGCAGTATTTT	CASSETSGGADTQYF
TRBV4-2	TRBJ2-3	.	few	TGTGCCAGCAGCCAAGAATTAGTGGACACCTATAGCACAGATACGCAGTATTTT	CASSQELVDTYSTDTQYF
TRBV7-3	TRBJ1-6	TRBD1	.	TGTGCCAGCAGCCCCCAGGGGGCCGGCTATAATTCACCCCTCCACTTT	CASSPQGAGYNSPLHF
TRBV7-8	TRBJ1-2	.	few	TGTGCCAGCAGCTTAGGGTCCTGGCAGGATGGCTACACCTTC	CASSLGSWQDGYTF
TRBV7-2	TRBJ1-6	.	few	TGTGCCAGCAGCTTATCCCTGTCACCCCTCCACTTT	CASSLSLSPLHF
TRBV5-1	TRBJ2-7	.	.	TGCGCCAGCAGCGCCGGAGGTGGGGCGATCTACGAGCAGTACTTC	CASSAGGGAIYEQYF
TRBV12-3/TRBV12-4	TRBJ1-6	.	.	TGTGCCAGCAGTTGGCGGGACGGTAATTCACCCCTCCACTTT	CASSWRDGNSPLHF
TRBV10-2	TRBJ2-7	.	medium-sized	TGCGCCAGCAGTGAAGGGGGATACGAGCAGTACTTC	CASSEGGYEQYF
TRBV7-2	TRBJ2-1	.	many	TGTGCCAGCAGCTTAGAGGGGGCCTACAATGAGCAGTTCTTC	CASSLEGAYNEQFF
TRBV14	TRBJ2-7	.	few	TGTGCCAGCAGCCACAGGCCCTCCTACGAGCAGTACTTC	CASSHRPSYEQYF
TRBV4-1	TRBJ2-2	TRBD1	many	TGCGCCAGCAGCCAAGATTTCGGTGGACAGGGGGCTATACCGAACACCGGGGAGCTGTTTTTT	CASSQDFGGQGAIPNTGELFF
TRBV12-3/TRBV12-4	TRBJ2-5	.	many	TGTGCCAGCAGTTTAGCGCTGGGCGGGGAGACCCAGTACTTC	CASSLALGGETQYF
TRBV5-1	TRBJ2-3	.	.	TGCGCCAGCAGCTCGACTATCAGGGGTTCTGGCACAGATACGCAGTATTTT	CASSSTIRGSGTDTQYF
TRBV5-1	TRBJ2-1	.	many	TGCGCCAGCAGCTATGACAATGAGCAGTTCTTC	CASSYDNEQFF
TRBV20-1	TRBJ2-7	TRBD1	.	TGCAGTGCTAGACCAGACAGGGGGCGAGACGAGCAGTACTTC	CSARPDRGRDEQYF
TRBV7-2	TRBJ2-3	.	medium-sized	TGTGCCAGCAGCTTAGATTGGGGTGGGATGGATACGCAGTATTTT	CASSLDWGGMDTQYF
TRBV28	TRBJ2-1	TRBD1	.	TGTGCCAGCGGGACAGGGGGGAGCAATGAGCAGTTCTTC	CASGTGGSNEQFF
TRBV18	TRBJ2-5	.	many	TGTGCCAGCTCACCAGGGTACCAAGAGACCCAGTACTTC	CASSPGYQETQYF
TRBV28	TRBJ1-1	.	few	TGTGCCAGCGGCCCTGTTATGAACACTGAAGCTTTCTTT	CASGPVMNTEAFF
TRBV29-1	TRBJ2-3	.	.	TGCAGCGTTGAGCCGACCGCCCGGGCAGATACGCAGTATTTT	CSVEPTARADTQYF
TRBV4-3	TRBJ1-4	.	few	TGCGCCAGCAGCCAAGATTATTCGGTGGCTAATGAAAAACTGTTTTTT	CASSQDYSVANEKLFF
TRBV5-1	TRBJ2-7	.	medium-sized	TGCGCCAGCAGCCCTGGCGTCGGTGGCGCCGAGCAGTACTTC	CASSPGVGGAEQYF
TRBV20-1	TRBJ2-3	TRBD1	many	TGCAGTGCTAGCGACAGGGGCACAGATACGCAGTATTTT	CSASDRGTDTQYF
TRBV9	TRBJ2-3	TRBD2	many	TGTGCCAGCAGCGTTAGCGGGGGTAGTAGTACAGATACGCAGTATTTT	CASSVSGGSSTDTQYF
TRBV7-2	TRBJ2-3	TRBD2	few	TGTGCCAGCAGCTTAAGCGAGCGCGGGGGGCGGCCGCAGTATTTT	CASSLSERGGRPQYF
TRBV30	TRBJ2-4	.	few	TGTGCCTGGAGTTCTCAATGGGGTGACATTCAGTACTTC	CAWSSQWGDIQYF
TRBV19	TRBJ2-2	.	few	TGTGCCAGTTCGAACACCGGGGAGCTGTTTTTT	CASSNTGELFF
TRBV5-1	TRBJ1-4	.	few	TGCGCCAGCAGCCTGGGGGGTAATGAAAAACTGTTTTTT	CASSLGGNEKLFF
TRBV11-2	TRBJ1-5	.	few	TGTGCCAGCAGCTTAGTAGGGCGAGGTCAGCCCCAGCATTTT	CASSLVGRGQPQHF
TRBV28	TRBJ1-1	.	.	TGTGCCAGCAGGCCAGGGACGGGGATGAACACTGAAGCTTTCTTT	CASRPGTGMNTEAFF
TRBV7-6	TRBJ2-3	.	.	TGTGCCAGCAGCTCGCCAAACACAGATACGCAGTATTTT	CASSSPNTDTQYF
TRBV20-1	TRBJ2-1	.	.	TGCAGTACTGATGGTGGGTTAGGAGGAAATGAGCAGTTCTTC	CSTDGGLGGNEQFF
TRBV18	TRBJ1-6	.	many	TGTGCCAGCTCACCACAAAGACCGAGCTCCTATAATTCACCCCTCCACTTT	CASSPQRPSSYNSPLHF